This TCR beta chain comes out of a study of cytomegalovirus exposure and HLA in healthy donors. Regarding the study as a whole: According to the study, approximately 150 TCR beta chains were cytomegalovirus-associated.

To note about this clone: As yet, its antigen is unknown.

Germline CDR1 is SGDLS and CDR2 is YYNGEE. The CDR3 sequence is 16 residues long. Trimming took 0 bases from V and 4 from J; bases not matched to a gene: 6. The protocol was immunoSEQ multiplex PCR, while the TCRdb copy is restricted to in-frame clones and leaves out a portion. The data show some 110,000 clones, around 90% seen once. The sequenced sample consisted of PBMCs. V is TRBV9 and J is TRBJ2-1; 8 bases are a match to TRBD2. The clonotype comes from a woman aged 18-30 years in good health and CMV-seropositive. The CDR3 region has the DNA TGTGCCAGCAGCGTAGCTAGCGGGTTGAGTTACAATGAGCAGTTCTTC. Translating it yields CASSVASGLSYNEQFF. Supplemented by reference TRBV9 and TRBJ2-1, the full variable domain reads DSGVTQTPKHLITATGQRVTLRCSPRSGDLSVYWYQQSLDQGLQFLIQYYNGEERAKGNILERFSAQQFPDLHSELNLSSLELGDSALYFCASSVASGLSYNEQFFGPGTRLTVL.